This T cell receptor (beta chain) comes out of a study of blood T cell repertoires in COVID-19. Across the study: There were acute and convalescent COVID-19 samples, and they came from the United States, Italy and Spain.

Germline V lookup: CDR1 MGHDK, CDR2 SYGVNS. Trimming took 8 bases from V and 2 from J; bases not matched to a gene: 5. The CDR3 spans 15 residues. Allocation to cohorts depended on clinical history reported by the participants. In the original analysis: For nucleated cells, counts were estimated from reference gene primer amplification. The assay was immunoSEQ multiplex PCR, and TCRdb's table has in-frame clones only and misses some. From that table come the V and J calls and clone size; the DNA was used to work out D and trimming. The repertoire holds 380,000 or so clones, with more than 75% as singletons.

The TCR comes from a man younger than 45 who had recovered from COVID-19. Sequenced sample: PBMCs or T cells enriched from blood (not recorded which). The rearrangement links TRBV25-1 to TRBJ1-6; TRBD1 aligns across 8 bases. The CDR3 DNA sequence: TGTGCCAGCGAGCCAGGGGGCGCCTATAATTCACCCCTCCACTTT. Translation gives CASEPGGAYNSPLHF.